The source of this TCR beta chain is a study of T cells in Graves' hyperthyroidism and ophthalmopathy (dated by TCRdb to about 2019). Turning to the overall study: Peripheral blood was collected at initial diagnosis, before any treatment. TCR V-J signatures able to tell the groups apart were searched for in a discovery cohort of 95 to 100 patients, of whom around 42 had Graves' ophthalmopathy and roughly 59 had stable Graves' hyperthyroidism. Whether ophthalmopathy could be predicted prospectively was tested in an independent validation cohort made up of roughly 19 hyperthyroidism patients plus 17 patients who later progressed to ophthalmopathy. The 90 or so discovery patients were randomly split 7:3 into training and test sets. Thyroid tissue and blood T-cell repertoires from about six Graves' hyperthyroidism patients were also compared in the study. Once sampling was done, hyperthyroidism patients were given methimazole at a starting dose of 30 mg daily, whereas ophthalmopathy patients were given high-dose intravenous methylprednisolone. The paper reports TCR Vbeta CDR3 sequencing of more than 120 peripheral blood samples: over 40 ophthalmopathy, roughly 74 hyperthyroidism and 17 progressor patients. Broader findings and caveats from the paper: A model built on a 13 V-J signature distinguished ophthalmopathy from stable hyperthyroidism, reaching 85% to 90% sensitivity and around 82% specificity in cross-validation and 80%/75% in testing. Most expanded thyroid clonotypes (frequency above 0.001) were also detected in blood, suggesting blood repertoires may reflect thyroid immune responses. In validation, progression to ophthalmopathy was predicted by the model with 70.59% sensitivity and 72% to 85% specificity, a median of around 5.9 months before onset. No statistical method was used to fix the sample size in advance, and group allocation was not hidden from the investigators.

This clonotype occurred many times. The antigen this receptor binds is unknown. No base quality values were provided; no much bigger clone lies one nucleotide off. The TCR beta CDR3 regions were amplified from the RNA transcripts. The TCR CDR3 was subjected to a first round of RT-PCR using the HTBI primer set and the Qiagen OneStep RT-PCR kit. Libraries were constructed in a second round of multiplex PCR, after which size selection and purification were carried out. The libraries were sequenced on an Illumina HiSeq2000 using paired-end 100 bp reads. Per the source publication's procedure: SOAPnuke was used to process the raw data, with reads discarded if the reads contained adapters or uncalled bases, had a mean Phred below 15, or lacked an exact constant-primer or identifier match. High-quality paired reads were merged using COPE v1.2.5, and each unique nucleotide sequence was defined as a clonotype. Clonotypes were aligned to IMGT TRBV, TRBD and TRBJ reference segments using MiTCR v1.1. The analysis was restricted to V-J combinations with a frequency above 0.0001, which together covered 99% to 99.2% of the repertoires. The TCS score was defined as F50 (clonal expansion) divided by E x V (chaos), with BLOSUM62-based TCRdist calculated between CDR3 peptides within each V-J. Welch's t-statistics and random forest reduced fewer than 550 V-J features to roughly 13, which were used in a naive Bayes classifier (R e1071). Thyroid-blood repertoire similarity was quantified with the Morisita-Horn index. The public reads were quality trimmed at Q25 with fastp and then assembled into clones with MiXCR by TCRdb, keeping productive beta chains. Every distinct CDR3 protein forms one entry, paired with its most common genes and DNA. The authors' filters were not applied to this entry. For this sample there are around 720,000 distinct CDR3 sequences; approximately 40% appear just once. The ten most abundant clones make up approximately 31% of the sample.

Graves' hyperthyroidism was defined as stable when no progression to ophthalmopathy occurred over 18 months of follow-up. Hyperthyroidism patients were newly diagnosed, with disease duration under 2 months, and aged 18 to 65 years. Any patient with an uncontrolled infection, another autoimmune disease, pregnancy or lactation was excluded. Diagnoses were established on the basis of clinical symptoms, serum thyroxine and TRAb, thyroid ultrasound, and orbital computed tomography. PBMCs were separated from around 9.1 ml of fresh peripheral blood using Ficoll-Paque density gradient centrifugation. Total RNA was extracted with Trizol reagent, and quality was checked on an Agilent 2100 Bioanalyzer. V lost 1 base and J lost 7 bases; the stretch between them is 8 bases long. Including cysteine and phenylalanine, the CDR3 has 14 amino acids. Only CDR3 DNA remains: 42 bases, in frame from the first base. Via the germline V gene, CDR1 is SGHAT and CDR2 FQNNGV.

The chain is made from TRBV11-2 and TRBJ1-6, with no reliable assignment of the D segment. This TCR was sampled from a woman aged 40 to 55 with Graves' hyperthyroidism. Material for sequencing was blood. The CDR3 here reads CASSLALGNSPLHF. The nucleotide sequence reads as follows: TGTGCCAGCAGCTTAGCACTAGGAAATTCACCCCTCCACTTT.